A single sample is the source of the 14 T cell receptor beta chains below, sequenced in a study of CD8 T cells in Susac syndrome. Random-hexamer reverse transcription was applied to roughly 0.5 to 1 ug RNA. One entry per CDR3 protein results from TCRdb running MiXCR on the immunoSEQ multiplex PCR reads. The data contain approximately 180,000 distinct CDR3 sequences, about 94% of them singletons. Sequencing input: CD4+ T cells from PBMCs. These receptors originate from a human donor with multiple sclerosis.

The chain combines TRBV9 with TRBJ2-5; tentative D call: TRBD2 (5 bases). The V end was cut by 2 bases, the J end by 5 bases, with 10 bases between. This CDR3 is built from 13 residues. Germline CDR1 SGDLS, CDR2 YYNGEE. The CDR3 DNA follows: TGTGCCAGCAGCGTGGATAGAGGGGAGACCCAGTACTTC. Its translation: CASSVDRGETQYF.

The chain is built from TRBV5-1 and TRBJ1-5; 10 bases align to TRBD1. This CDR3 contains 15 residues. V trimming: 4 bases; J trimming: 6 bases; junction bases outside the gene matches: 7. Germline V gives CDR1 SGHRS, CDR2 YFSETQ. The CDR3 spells CASSKTGGDGQPQHF. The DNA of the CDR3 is TGCGCCAGCAGCAAGACAGGGGGCGATGGTCAGCCCCAGCATTTT.

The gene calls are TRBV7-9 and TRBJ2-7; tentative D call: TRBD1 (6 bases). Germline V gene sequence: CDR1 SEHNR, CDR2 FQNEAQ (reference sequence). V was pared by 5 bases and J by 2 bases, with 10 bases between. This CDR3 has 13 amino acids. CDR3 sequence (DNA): TGTGCCAGCAGCCGGGCAGGGGCCTACGAGCAGTACTTC. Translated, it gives CASSRAGAYEQYF.

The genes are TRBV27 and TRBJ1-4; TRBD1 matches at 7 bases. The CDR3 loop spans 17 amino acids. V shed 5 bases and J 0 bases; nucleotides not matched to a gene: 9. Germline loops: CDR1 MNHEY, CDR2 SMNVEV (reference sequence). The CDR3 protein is CASSPTSGGATNEKLFF. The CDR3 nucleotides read TGTGCCAGCAGTCCTACTTCAGGGGGAGCAACTAATGAAAAACTGTTTTTT.

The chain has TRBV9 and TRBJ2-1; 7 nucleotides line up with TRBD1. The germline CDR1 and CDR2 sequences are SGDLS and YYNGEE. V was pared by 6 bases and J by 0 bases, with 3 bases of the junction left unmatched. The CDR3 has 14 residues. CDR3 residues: CASTKGASYNEQFF. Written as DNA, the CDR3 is TGTGCCAGCACCAAGGGGGCCTCCTACAATGAGCAGTTCTTC.

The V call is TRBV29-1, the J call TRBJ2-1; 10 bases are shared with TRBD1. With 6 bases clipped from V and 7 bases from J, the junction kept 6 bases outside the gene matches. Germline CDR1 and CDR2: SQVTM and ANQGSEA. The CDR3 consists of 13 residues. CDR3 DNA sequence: TGCAGCGTCGGACAGGGGGTTCTAAATGAGCAGTTCTTC. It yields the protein CSVGQGVLNEQFF.

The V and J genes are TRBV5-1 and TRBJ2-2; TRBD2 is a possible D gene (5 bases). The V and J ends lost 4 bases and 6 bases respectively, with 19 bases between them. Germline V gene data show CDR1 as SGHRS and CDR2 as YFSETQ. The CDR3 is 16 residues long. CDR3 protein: CASSHPNSGWSGELFF. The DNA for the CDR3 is TGCGCCAGCAGCCACCCTAACAGCGGATGGTCCGGGGAGCTGTTTTTT.

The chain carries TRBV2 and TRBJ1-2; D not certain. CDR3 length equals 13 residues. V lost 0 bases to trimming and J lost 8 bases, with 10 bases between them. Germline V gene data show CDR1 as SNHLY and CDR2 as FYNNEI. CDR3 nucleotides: TGTGCCAGCAGTGAAGCCCTGCTCCTCGGCTACACCTTC. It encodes CASSEALLLGYTF.

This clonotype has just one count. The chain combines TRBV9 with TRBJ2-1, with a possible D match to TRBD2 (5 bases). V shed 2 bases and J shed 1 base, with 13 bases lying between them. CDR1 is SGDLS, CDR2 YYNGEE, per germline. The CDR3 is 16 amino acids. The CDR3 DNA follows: TGTGCCAGCAGCGTGACGTACGGGGATTCCTACAATGAGCAGTTCTTC. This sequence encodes CASSVTYGDSYNEQFF.

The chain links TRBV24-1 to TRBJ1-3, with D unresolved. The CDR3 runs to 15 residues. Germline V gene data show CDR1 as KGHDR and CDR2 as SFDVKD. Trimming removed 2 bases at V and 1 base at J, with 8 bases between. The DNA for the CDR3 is TGTGCCACCAGTGATTCGTCGTTTTCTGGAAACACCATATATTTT. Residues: CATSDSSFSGNTIYF.

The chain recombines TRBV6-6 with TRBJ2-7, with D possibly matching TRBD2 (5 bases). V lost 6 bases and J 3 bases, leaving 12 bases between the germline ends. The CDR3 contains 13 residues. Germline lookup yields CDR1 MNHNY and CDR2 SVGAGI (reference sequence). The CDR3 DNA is TGTGCCAGCAGGCGTCCCCGGGGCTACGAGCAGTACTTC. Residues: CASRRPRGYEQYF.

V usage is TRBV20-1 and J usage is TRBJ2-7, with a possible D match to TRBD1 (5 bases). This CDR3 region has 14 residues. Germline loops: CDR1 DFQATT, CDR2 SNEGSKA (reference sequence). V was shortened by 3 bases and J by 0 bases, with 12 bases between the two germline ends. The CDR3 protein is CSASGRAHSYEQYF. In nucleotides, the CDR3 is TGCAGTGCTAGTGGCAGGGCGCACTCCTACGAGCAGTACTTC.

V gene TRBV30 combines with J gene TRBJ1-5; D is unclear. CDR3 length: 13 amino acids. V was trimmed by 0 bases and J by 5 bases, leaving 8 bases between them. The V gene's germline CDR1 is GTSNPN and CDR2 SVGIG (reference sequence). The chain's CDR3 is CAWSVLRDQPQHF. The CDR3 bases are TGTGCCTGGAGTGTACTTCGGGATCAGCCCCAGCATTTT.

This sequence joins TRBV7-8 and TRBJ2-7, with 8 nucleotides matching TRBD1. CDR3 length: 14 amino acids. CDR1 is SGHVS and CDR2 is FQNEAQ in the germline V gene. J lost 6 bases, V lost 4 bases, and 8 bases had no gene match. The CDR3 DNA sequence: TGTGCCAGCAGCTCCTGGACAGGGCAAGGCGAGCAGTACTTC. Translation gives CASSSWTGQGEQYF.